The present T cell receptor (beta chain) was sequenced within a study of shared clonotypes between healthy human individuals. Findings and caveats of the study: The genetic and exposure-history diversity represented was limited by few donors.

Deep-level assay runs were performed. Splitting of each subset's genomic DNA was done evenly across several immunoSEQ plates. Profiling relied on immunoSEQ multiplex PCR, and the TCRdb table lists in-frame clones only, not all of them. The data hold about 2 million clones, with about 95% observed a single time. About this clone: Its antigen remains unidentified.

Naive CD8 populations comprised CD45RO-negative cells positively selected for CCR7, excluding terminally differentiated effector memory CD45RA+ cells. Healthy HIV-negative adults with no recent acute infections or vaccinations were recruited as donors. Germline CDR1 is MNHEY and CDR2 is SMNVEV (reference sequence). Between the trimmed V and J ends, which lost 1 base and 5 bases, there was a span of 9 bases. This CDR3 has 13 residues. This TCR derives from a man between 18 and 35 years old in good health. What was sequenced was naive CD8+ T cells sorted from blood. The V call is TRBV27, the J call TRBJ2-7, with D unresolved. Here the CDR3 reads CASSLYLYDEQYF. CDR3 nucleotides: TGTGCCAGCAGTTTATACCTCTACGACGAGCAGTACTTC.